The 28 T cell receptor beta chains below come from one sample, sequenced in a study of control samples from healthy donors and cancer patients. Sequencing was performed with immunoSEQ multiplex PCR; in TCRdb, only in-frame clones are kept and a portion is missing. The sample includes more than 100,000 clones, 75% to 90% seen only once; the top ten take about a fifth. Material for sequencing was PBMCs. These receptors were obtained from a man in his fifties or sixties with lung cancer.

As DNA, the CDR3 is TGTGCCAGCACCCCCAACGCGGGGGGGATCACAGATACGCAGTATTTT. This sequence encodes CASTPNAGGITDTQYF. V gene TRBV7-9 combines with J gene TRBJ2-3, with TRBD2 identical over 9 bases. The CDR3 has 16 amino acids. Germline CDR1 is SEHNR and CDR2 is FQNEAQ (reference sequence). The junction had 10 bases not matched to a gene; V was cut back by 7 bases and J by 2 bases. The full variable domain, in which reference TRBV7-9 and TRBJ2-3 provide the parts outside the CDR3, is DTGVSQNPRHKITKRGQNVTFRCDPISEHNRLYWYRQTLGQGPEFLTYFQNEAQLEKSRLLSDRFSAERPKGSFSTLEIQRTEQGDSAMYLCASTPNAGGITDTQYFGPGTRLTVL.

The chain recombines TRBV11-3 with TRBJ1-6; TRBD1 agrees at 11 bases. Trimming took 3 bases from V and 8 from J; bases not matched to a gene: 3. This CDR3 is built from 15 residues. Germline CDR1 reads SGHNT; CDR2 reads YENEEA. As DNA, the CDR3 is TGTGCCAGCAGCTTCGAGGGACAGGGGGATTCACCCCTCCACTTT. Amino acid sequence: CASSFEGQGDSPLHF.

This clone was recorded at least ten times. The sample carries other DNA sequences with the same CDR3. The rearrangement joins TRBV11-2 to TRBJ1-1, with 7 bases lining up with TRBD1. Germline values: CDR1 SGHAT, CDR2 FQNNGV. This CDR3 has 14 residues. Trimming cost V 5 bases and J 1 base; bases outside gene matches: 4. CDR3 in amino acids: CASSPRTGNTEAFF. Here the CDR3 DNA reads TGTGCCAGCAGCCCCCGGACAGGGAACACTGAAGCTTTCTTT. Together with reference TRBV11-2 and TRBJ1-1, the CDR3 gives the full variable domain: EAGVAQSPRYKIIEKRQSVAFWCNPISGHATLYWYQQILGQGPKLLIQFQNNGVVDDSQLPKDRFSAERLKGVDSTLKIQPAKLEDSAVYLCASSPRTGNTEAFFGQGTRLTVV.

This clone appeared a single time. For the CDR3, the DNA is TGTGCCAGCAGCGTCACAGGGAGCTCCTACAATGAGCAGTTCTTC. Residues: CASSVTGSSYNEQFF. The V call is TRBV7-2, the J call TRBJ2-1; the D gene is possibly TRBD1 (6 bases). CDR3 length equals 15 residues. Germline values: CDR1 SGHTA, CDR2 FQGNSA. Deletions cut 5 bases from V and 0 bases from J, with 11 bases between.

J is TRBJ2-4 and V is TRBV5-6; a possible D gene is TRBD2 (7 bases). The CDR3 runs 16 residues. V lost 4 bases and J lost 11, with 25 bases in between. Germline values: CDR1 SGHDT, CDR2 YYEEEE. Written as DNA, the CDR3 is TGTGCCAGCAGCGCTTGGACGGGGGGCCTCTTCGGTTTTCAGTACTTC. It yields the protein CASSAWTGGLFGFQYF.

J is TRBJ2-3 and V is TRBV3-1 (or the pseudogene TRBV3-2); unclear D gene. The V gene's germline CDR1 is LGHDT and CDR2 YNNKEL (reference sequence). Trimming cost V 5 bases and J 5 bases, with 5 bases left between them. The CDR3 is 11 amino acids. Here the CDR3 reads CASSNRDTQYF. In DNA, the CDR3 is TGTGCCAGCAGCAACCGAGATACGCAGTATTTT.

This clone showed up many times. The rearrangement joins TRBV19 to TRBJ1-2; 10 positions match TRBD1. V dropped 3 bases and J dropped 7; count of bases not matched to a gene: 11. The CDR3 has 16 amino acids. CDR1 is LNHDA, CDR2 SQIVND, per germline (reference sequence). The CDR3 protein is CASSIPAGTGAIGYTF. The DNA for the CDR3 is TGTGCCAGTAGTATCCCAGCCGGGACAGGGGCCATTGGCTACACCTTC.

CDR3 nucleotide sequence: TGCAGCGTTGAGCCGACCCCAACCGGGGAGCTGTTTTTT. This codes for CSVEPTPTGELFF. V and J are TRBV29-1 and TRBJ2-2; no reliable D call. Deletions cut 3 bases from V and 5 bases from J, with 10 bases between. Germline V gives CDR1 SQVTM, CDR2 ANQGSEA. CDR3 length equals 13 residues.

V gene TRBV4-1 combines with J gene TRBJ1-5; 7 bases match TRBD1. V trimming: 0 bases; J trimming: 0 bases; junction bases outside the gene matches: 17. The CDR3 covers 21 residues. CDR1 and CDR2 from the germline V gene are MGHRA and YSYEKL. The CDR3: CASSQDLVRDRYRNSNQPQHF. Here the CDR3 DNA reads TGCGCCAGCAGCCAAGATTTGGTCCGGGACAGATACCGAAATAGCAATCAGCCCCAGCATTTT.

The V and J genes are TRBV7-2 and TRBJ1-2, with TRBD1 as a possible D gene (6 bases). Trimming cost V 4 bases and J 4 bases, with 13 bases left between them. This CDR3 is built from 14 residues. In germline, CDR1 is SGHTA, CDR2 FQGNSA. The CDR3 DNA reads as TGTGCCAGCAGCTCCTCAGGGGTTGCCTATGGCTACACCTTC. It yields the protein CASSSSGVAYGYTF.

A note on this clone: Mismatch with germline at one junction end may stem from a read error. This sequence joins TRBV7-9 and TRBJ1-1; 8 positions agree with TRBD1. The germline V gene has CDR1 SEHNR and CDR2 FQNEAQ (reference sequence). The CDR3 is 15 residues long. CDR3 DNA sequence: TGTGCCAGCAGCTTTTGGACAGGGATGAACAGTGAAGCTTTCTTT. Translated, it gives CASSFWTGMNSEAFF.

The rearrangement joins TRBV5-1 to TRBJ2-4; 10 bases align to TRBD2. Looked up from germline, CDR1 is SGHRS and CDR2 is YFSETQ. The CDR3 runs 16 residues. V trimming: 1 base; J trimming: 5 bases; junction bases outside the gene matches: 6. The CDR3 nucleotides read TGCGCCAGCAGCTTGAGCGGGGGGGCCGGAGAAAACATTCAGTACTTC. Its protein product is CASSLSGGAGENIQYF.

The chain couples TRBV5-1 to TRBJ1-6; perhaps TRBD1 as D (6 bases). Germline V gene lookup returns CDR1 SGHRS and CDR2 YFSETQ. The CDR3 covers 15 residues. The V and J ends lost 4 bases and 5 bases respectively, with 13 bases between them. The CDR3 loop is CASSERTADNSPLHF. CDR3 sequence (DNA): TGCGCCAGCAGCGAGCGGACAGCAGATAATTCACCCCTCCACTTT.

Concerning this clone: The same CDR3 arises from other DNA sequences in this sample as well. The rearrangement uses TRBV9 and TRBJ2-5; 9 nucleotides line up with TRBD2. Per germline, CDR1 SGDLS and CDR2 YYNGEE. The CDR3 contains 16 residues. With 4 bases clipped from V and 0 bases from J, the junction kept 7 bases outside the gene matches. CDR3 nucleotides: TGTGCCAGCAGCCGTAGCGGGGGAGCGTACCAAGAGACCCAGTACTTC. Translated: CASSRSGGAYQETQYF.

The chain has TRBV29-1 and TRBJ1-2; 7 nucleotides agree with TRBD1. The length of the CDR3 is 14 residues. Germline V gene lookup returns CDR1 SQVTM and CDR2 ANQGSEA. The V and J ends lost 0 bases and 7 bases, in that order; junction bases with no gene match: 8. CDR3 in DNA: TGCAGCGTTGAAGATTGGTCAGGGGGGGGTGGCTACACCTTC. This codes for CSVEDWSGGGGYTF.

The chain uses TRBV29-1 and TRBJ1-1; no reliable D call. V gave up 8 bases and J gave up 0 bases, with 10 bases separating them. The CDR3 runs 12 residues. Germline assignment: CDR1 SQVTM and CDR2 ANQGSEA. CDR3 protein: CSSHRVNTEAFF. The DNA of the CDR3 is TGCAGCTCCCACCGGGTGAACACTGAAGCTTTCTTT.

The chain is built from TRBV6-5 and TRBJ1-5, with 7 bases aligning to TRBD1. Germline values: CDR1 MNHEY, CDR2 SVGAGI. This CDR3 region has 14 residues. V dropped 5 bases and J dropped 1; count of bases not matched to a gene: 2. The CDR3 here is CASSRDRSNQPQHF. The CDR3 region has the DNA TGTGCCAGCAGTAGGGACAGAAGCAATCAGCCCCAGCATTTT.

This clone was detected only once. This chain connects TRBV9 to TRBJ2-3; 8 bases line up with TRBD2. Germline trimming cut 4 bases from V and 6 bases from J; bases unmatched to any gene: 7. The germline gives CDR1 SGDLS, CDR2 YYNGEE. The CDR3 length is 14 residues. The CDR3 DNA follows: TGTGCCAGCAGCCTAGCGGGTGCCAGGGATACGCAGTATTTT. It specifies CASSLAGARDTQYF.

V and J are TRBV5-5 and TRBJ2-5; TRBD2 matches 13 bases. The CDR3 spans 18 residues. Trimming removed 2 bases from V and 2 bases from J; junction bases left unmatched: 9. Germline V CDR1 and CDR2: SGHKS, YYEKEE (reference sequence). CDR3 protein: CASSFTSGGAGGQETQYF. The CDR3 region has the DNA TGTGCCAGCAGCTTCACTAGCGGGGGGGCCGGAGGGCAAGAGACCCAGTACTTC.

This sequence joins TRBV18 and TRBJ1-1, with 10 nucleotides matching TRBD1. The CDR3 spans 14 residues. V lost 4 bases and J lost 5; bases outside the gene matches: 4. Germline CDR1 is KGHSH and CDR2 is LQKENI. The CDR3 DNA is TGTGCCAGCTCACTGAAGGGACAGGGGACTGAAGCTTTCTTT. Its protein product is CASSLKGQGTEAFF.

This chain connects TRBV30 to TRBJ1-5; no firm D call. Trimming cost V 4 bases and J 2 bases, with 9 bases left between them. The CDR3 spans 13 residues. The germline V gene encodes CDR1 GTSNPN and CDR2 SVGIG (reference sequence). The CDR3 DNA reads as TGTGCCTGGAAGGCAGTGGGCAATCAGCCCCAGCATTTT. Translated, it gives CAWKAVGNQPQHF.

This clone was seen once. The chain recombines TRBV18 with TRBJ1-6; D might be TRBD1 (5 bases). Trimming shortened V by 3 bases and J by 7 bases, and 16 bases separated the two germline ends. The CDR3 runs to 16 residues. Germline V gene sequence: CDR1 KGHSH, CDR2 LQKENI. The CDR3 sequence is CASSPSSDSRNSPLHF. DNA of the CDR3: TGTGCCAGCTCACCTTCCTCCGACAGTAGGAATTCACCCCTCCACTTT.

The chain carries TRBV5-6 and TRBJ1-1, with a weak D call TRBD1 (5 bases). The V and J ends lost 6 bases and 0 bases respectively, with 15 bases between them. CDR1 is SGHDT and CDR2 is YYEEEE in the germline V gene. This CDR3 region has 15 residues. DNA of the CDR3: TGTGCCAGCACCGCGGCCGGGACCTTGAACACTGAAGCTTTCTTT. Residues: CASTAAGTLNTEAFF.

The chain is built from TRBV7-9 and TRBJ1-4; 8 nucleotides agree with TRBD1. With V trimmed by 5 bases and J by 8 bases, 7 bases remained unmatched. The CDR3 length is 14 residues. Germline values: CDR1 SEHNR, CDR2 FQNEAQ (reference sequence). CDR3 protein: CASSPGDRGEKLFF. CDR3 coding DNA: TGTGCCAGCAGCCCCGGAGACAGGGGCGAAAAACTGTTTTTT.

This clone occurred once. J is TRBJ1-4 and V is TRBV11-2; D is unclear. The germline V gene encodes CDR1 SGHAT and CDR2 FQNNGV. The CDR3 has 11 residues. Trimming took 2 bases from V and 8 from J, leaving 3 bases between them. The CDR3 DNA reads as TGTGCCAGCAGCTTAACCGAAAAACTGTTTTTT. This gives the protein CASSLTEKLFF.

The J gene is TRBJ2-3, the V gene TRBV24-1, with D unresolved. Germline CDR1 is KGHDR and CDR2 is SFDVKD. V was pared by 3 bases and J by 2 bases, with 8 bases between. This CDR3 contains 14 residues. This chain's CDR3 is CATSDVAFTDTQYF. In nucleotides, the CDR3 is TGTGCCACCAGTGATGTGGCCTTCACAGATACGCAGTATTTT.

The chain has TRBV10-1 and TRBJ2-2; no firm D call. V lost 0 bases to trimming and J lost 5 bases, with 16 bases between them. Germline V lookup: CDR1 WNHNN, CDR2 SYGVQD (reference sequence). The CDR3 consists of 17 residues. The CDR3 here is CASSESGSPRGTGELFF. CDR3 in DNA: TGCGCCAGCAGTGAGTCAGGCAGCCCTAGAGGAACCGGGGAGCTGTTTTTT.

The J gene is TRBJ1-2, the V gene TRBV14; TRBD1 matches 7 bases. Germline CDR1 and CDR2: SGHDN and FVKESK. The junction had 7 bases not matched to a gene; V was cut back by 9 bases and J by 6 bases. This CDR3 is built from 12 residues. CDR3 coding DNA: TGTGCCAGGCCGGAACAGGGGAATGGCTACACCTTC. Protein sequence: CARPEQGNGYTF.